What follows are 19 T cell receptor beta chains derived from one specimen sequenced in a study of blood T cell repertoires in COVID-19. TCRdb's copy holds only in-frame clones and misses some; the assay was immunoSEQ multiplex PCR. Among 200,000 to 250,000 clones listed, about nine tenths were seen once. The sequenced sample consisted of peripheral blood. The receptors here all came from a man aged 30 to 45 with COVID-19, enrolled during active disease.

This clone was detected only a few times. The rearrangement joins TRBV5-1 to TRBJ1-5; the match to TRBD1 covers 7 bases. The germline V gene has CDR1 SGHRS and CDR2 YFSETQ. Trimming at V came to 8 bases and at J to 3 bases, leaving 8 bases not matched to a gene. This CDR3 has 14 amino acids. In nucleotides, the CDR3 is TGCGCCAGGGACAGGAAAAGGCCCAATCAGCCCCAGCATTTT. It specifies CARDRKRPNQPQHF.

The chain carries TRBV6-5 and TRBJ1-4, with 7 bases fitting TRBD1. Germline trimming cut 7 bases from V and 8 bases from J; bases unmatched to any gene: 10. The CDR3 is made up of 14 amino acids. Germline-derived CDR1 and CDR2 are MNHEY and SVGAGI. The chain's CDR3 is CASTLTGLGEKLFF. The CDR3 DNA reads TGTGCCAGCACCCTGACAGGGTTGGGGGAAAAACTGTTTTTT.

This rearrangement joins TRBV4-1 to TRBJ1-1, with no clear D. The germline CDR1 and CDR2 sequences are MGHRA and YSYEKL. V was trimmed by 0 bases and J by 4 bases, leaving 15 bases between them. The CDR3 totals 16 residues. The CDR3 is CASSQDKRGKGTEAFF. CDR3 bases: TGCGCCAGCAGCCAAGATAAACGGGGAAAGGGCACTGAAGCTTTCTTT.

The chain combines TRBV20-1 with TRBJ1-2; tentatively, D is TRBD1 (6 bases). The CDR3 runs 13 residues. Germline CDR1 and CDR2: DFQATT and SNEGSKA (reference sequence). The germline V and J ends were trimmed by 3 bases and 7 bases, with 15 bases remaining between them. The CDR3: CSASLVGASGYTF. DNA for the CDR3: TGCAGTGCTAGTTTGGTGGGGGCGAGTGGCTACACCTTC.

The rearrangement links TRBV2 to TRBJ2-5; TRBD2 matches 10 bases. Germline CDR1 SNHLY, CDR2 FYNNEI. The CDR3 runs to 16 residues. Unmatched junction bases numbered 7, after V lost 1 base and J lost 5 bases. CDR3 amino acids: CASSEEDSGGRETQYF. The CDR3 DNA reads TGTGCCAGCAGTGAAGAAGATAGCGGGGGGCGTGAGACCCAGTACTTC.

This chain joins TRBV18 and TRBJ2-5, with D possibly TRBD1 on 5 matching bases. Germline V gene data show CDR1 as KGHSH and CDR2 as LQKENI. The CDR3 is 15 amino acids. Trimming cost V 6 bases and J 1 base, with 15 bases left between them. CDR3 in DNA: TGTGCCAGCTCCCGGACAAGTGATTCCCAAGAGACCCAGTACTTC. Encoded protein: CASSRTSDSQETQYF.

The gene calls are TRBV9 and TRBJ1-5; no reliable D call. This CDR3 has 15 residues. Germline assignment: CDR1 SGDLS and CDR2 YYNGEE. The ends were cut back, 3 bases at V and 2 bases at J, with 12 bases in the middle. CDR3 amino acids: CASSDSGNGNQPQHF. The CDR3 nucleotides are TGTGCCAGCAGCGATTCCGGGAATGGCAATCAGCCCCAGCATTTT.

V gene TRBV6-5 combines with J gene TRBJ1-1; 7 bases agree with TRBD1. CDR1 is MNHEY and CDR2 is SVGAGI in the germline V gene. The junction had 16 bases not matched to a gene; V was cut back by 10 bases and J by 5 bases. The CDR3 sequence is 15 residues long. CDR3 DNA: TGTGCCACCTATCGAAACTCAGGGGGAGTGACTGAAGCTTTCTTT. Its translation is CATYRNSGGVTEAFF.

The chain employs TRBV3-1 (or the pseudogene TRBV3-2) and TRBJ2-7; 9 bases fit TRBD2. After removal of 3 bases from V and 1 base from J, the junction contained 4 bases not matched to a gene. CDR3 length: 15 residues. From germline, CDR1 is LGHDT and CDR2 YNNKEL (reference sequence). CDR3 protein: CASSHGLALSYEQYF. The CDR3 DNA is TGTGCCAGCAGCCACGGACTAGCGCTTTCCTACGAGCAGTACTTC.

The chain carries TRBV6-5 and TRBJ1-3, with a tentative D call TRBD1 (5 bases). V was clipped by 6 bases and J by 0 bases, with 9 bases between them. The CDR3 spans 14 residues. Per germline, CDR1 MNHEY and CDR2 SVGAGI. CDR3 sequence reads: CASSRDFSGNTIYF. CDR3 bases: TGTGCCAGCAGCCGGGACTTCTCTGGAAACACCATATATTTT.

With respect to this clone: The sample holds other DNA sequences that translate to the same CDR3. The V call is TRBV6-5, the J call TRBJ1-5; D gene unclear. CDR1 is MNHEY, CDR2 SVGAGI, per germline. The CDR3 has 12 residues. The V and J ends lost 6 bases and 7 bases respectively, with 10 bases between them. CDR3 nucleotide sequence: TGTGCCAGCAGGACTTCTAACCAGCCCCAGCATTTT. Its protein product is CASRTSNQPQHF.

V usage is TRBV7-2 and J usage is TRBJ2-3, with 7 bases matching TRBD1. Germline V CDR1 and CDR2: SGHTA, FQGNSA. The CDR3 has 16 amino acids. The junction had 5 bases not matched to a gene; V was cut back by 1 base and J by 1 base. CDR3 DNA sequence: TGTGCCAGCAGCTTAGAGGGGACAGCCCGCACAGATACGCAGTATTTT. Its translation: CASSLEGTARTDTQYF.

CDR3 amino acids: CASTRGGPSSYNEQFF. Here the CDR3 DNA reads TGTGCCAGCACCAGAGGGGGTCCCAGCTCCTACAATGAGCAGTTCTTC. The chain links TRBV5-6 to TRBJ2-1; D is perhaps TRBD1 (6 bases). V gave up 6 bases and J gave up 0 bases, with 16 bases separating them. This CDR3 region has 16 residues. Germline lookup yields CDR1 SGHDT and CDR2 YYEEEE.

The V call is TRBV3-1 (or the pseudogene TRBV3-2), the J call TRBJ2-5; D might be TRBD1 (7 bases). Trimming left V 2 bases short and J 5 bases short, with 21 bases between. The germline V gene has CDR1 LGHDT and CDR2 YNNKEL (reference sequence). The CDR3 sequence is 17 residues long. The CDR3 here is CASSQKRVRGARETQYF. The CDR3, as DNA: TGTGCCAGCAGCCAAAAGAGGGTCAGGGGGGCAAGGGAGACCCAGTACTTC.

CDR3 DNA sequence: TGTGCCAGCAGCTCACAGGGGGGTGCTGAAGCTTTCTTT. This translates into CASSSQGGAEAFF. The chain employs TRBV6-5 and TRBJ1-1; 8 nucleotides line up with TRBD1. The J segment lost 6 bases and the V segment lost 6 bases, leaving 6 bases of the junction unmatched. CDR1 and CDR2 (germline): MNHEY, SVGAGI. This CDR3 spans 13 amino acids.

V and J are TRBV7-9 and TRBJ2-5, with D maybe TRBD2 (6 bases). CDR1 SEHNR and CDR2 FQNEAQ come from the germline V gene (reference sequence). The CDR3 length is 16 residues. Deletions cut 3 bases from V and 5 bases from J, with 19 bases between. The CDR3 coding sequence is TGTGCCAGCAGCTTCTACCGGGACCCGGCGGGGGAGACCCAGTACTTC. It translates to CASSFYRDPAGETQYF.

The chain has TRBV6-2 or TRBV6-3 and TRBJ2-3; a weak D match, TRBD2 (6 bases). Trimming cost V 0 bases and J 5 bases, with 18 bases left between them. The germline V gene encodes CDR1 MNHEY and CDR2 SVGEGT. The CDR3 length is 17 residues. CDR3 DNA: TGTGCCAGCAGTTACTCGATACTAGCTTCAGATCTAGATACGCAGTATTTT. This sequence encodes CASSYSILASDLDTQYF.

As concerns this clone: The sample has other DNA sequences that encode this CDR3 too. J is TRBJ2-2 and V is TRBV5-4; 8 nucleotides match TRBD1. From germline, CDR1 is SGHNT and CDR2 YYREEE (reference sequence). The CDR3 runs 16 residues. The trim removed 5 bases at V and 1 base at J, leaving 7 bases unmatched. CDR3 DNA: TGTGCCAGCAGTCTTACCGGGACAGGGAACACCGGGGAGCTGTTTTTT. It encodes CASSLTGTGNTGELFF.

The gene calls are TRBV6-5 and TRBJ1-6, with D possibly matching TRBD1 (5 bases). Per germline, CDR1 MNHEY and CDR2 SVGAGI. The V end was cut by 6 bases, the J end by 5 bases, with 14 bases between. The CDR3 runs 15 residues. CDR3 in amino acids: CASSGFRVDNSPLHF. The CDR3 DNA reads TGTGCCAGCAGCGGTTTCAGGGTCGATAATTCACCCCTCCACTTT.